Below, 17 T cell receptor beta chains from the same sample are listed, as sequenced in a study of blood T cell repertoires in COVID-19. TCRdb keeps only in-frame clones here, not all; method: immunoSEQ multiplex PCR. The profile shows around 200,000 clones, around 81% of them singletons. Sequencing was performed on peripheral blood. Receptors were obtained from a man aged 50 to 59 with active or convalescent COVID-19.

The rearrangement uses TRBV25-1 and TRBJ1-2, with a weak D call TRBD1 (6 bases). Trimming removed 4 bases from V and 4 bases from J, with 10 bases in between. The germline gives CDR1 MGHDK, CDR2 SYGVNS. The CDR3 has 13 amino acids. CDR3: CASSGGPFYGYTF. CDR3 DNA: TGTGCCAGCAGTGGGGGGCCCTTCTATGGCTACACCTTC.

The V and J genes are TRBV4-3 and TRBJ1-2; D perhaps matches TRBD1 (6 bases). CDR1 LGHNA and CDR2 YSLEER come from the germline V gene. CDR3 length: 15 residues. Trimming stripped 6 bases from V and 5 bases from J, with 19 bases between. The CDR3 nucleotides read TGCGCCAGCAGTACGTCAGGGGCAAGCTTATATGGCTACACCTTC. Its translation is CASSTSGASLYGYTF.

The gene calls are TRBV19 and TRBJ1-1; maybe TRBD1 (6 bases). Trimming took 4 bases from V and 7 from J, leaving 16 bases between them. Germline CDR1 and CDR2: LNHDA and SQIVND (reference sequence). The CDR3 sequence is 14 residues long. The CDR3 DNA reads as TGTGCCAGTAGTACCACAGGGACCGTCGATGAAGCTTTCTTT. It translates to CASSTTGTVDEAFF.

This chain joins TRBV5-4 and TRBJ1-2; TRBD1 aligns across 9 bases. This CDR3 has 13 residues. Germline trimming cut 4 bases from V and 8 bases from J; bases unmatched to any gene: 6. The germline CDR1 and CDR2 sequences are SGHNT and YYREEE (reference sequence). The CDR3 sequence is CASSPDRGGGYTF. The CDR3 region has the DNA TGTGCCAGCAGCCCTGACAGGGGGGGAGGCTACACCTTC.

The chain carries TRBV28 and TRBJ1-5, with D unresolved. V lost 4 bases and J lost 5, with 15 bases in between. This CDR3 contains 15 residues. Germline V gives CDR1 MDHEN, CDR2 SYDVKM. This CDR3 reads CASSSSKSSDQPQHF. The DNA of the CDR3 is TGTGCCAGCAGTTCCTCGAAAAGCTCCGATCAGCCCCAGCATTTT.

This rearrangement joins TRBV2 to TRBJ1-2; the D gene is possibly TRBD1 (6 bases). CDR1 is SNHLY and CDR2 is FYNNEI in the germline V gene. CDR3 size: 15 residues. Trimming cost V 4 bases and J 0 bases, with 12 bases left between them. CDR3 sequence reads: CASSGTGRANYGYTF. The CDR3 nucleotides read TGTGCCAGCAGTGGAACAGGGAGAGCTAACTATGGCTACACCTTC.

The V call is TRBV12-3 or TRBV12-4, the J call TRBJ2-5, with D tentatively TRBD2 (6 bases). The CDR3 contains 13 residues. Trimming shortened V by 3 bases and J by 2 bases, and 7 bases separated the two germline ends. CDR3 region: CASSLGLQETQYF. The CDR3 nucleotides read TGTGCCAGCAGTTTGGGACTTCAAGAGACCCAGTACTTC.

This chain links TRBV7-2 with TRBJ2-7; D might be TRBD1 (6 bases). Germline loops: CDR1 SGHTA, CDR2 FQGNSA. Deletions cut 5 bases from V and 3 bases from J, with 14 bases between. The CDR3 consists of 14 residues. The CDR3 is CASSIDGQFYEQYF. The CDR3 DNA sequence: TGTGCCAGCAGCATTGACGGACAGTTCTACGAGCAGTACTTC.

In its sample, this clone was seen a few times. The gene calls are TRBV14 and TRBJ1-3; maybe TRBD1 (5 bases). CDR3 length equals 16 residues. Between the trimmed V and J ends, which lost 4 bases and 0 bases, there was a span of 13 bases. Germline CDR1 and CDR2: SGHDN and FVKESK. Here the CDR3 DNA reads TGTGCCAGCAGCCGCGGGACTATGATCTCTGGAAACACCATATATTTT. This codes for CASSRGTMISGNTIYF.

The chain uses TRBV19 and TRBJ2-3, with 14 bases identical to TRBD2. V lost 3 bases to trimming and J lost 0 bases; unmatched junction nucleotides: 8. Germline V lookup: CDR1 LNHDA, CDR2 SQIVND (reference sequence). The CDR3 is 19 residues long. This chain's CDR3 is CASSIRRLAGGLSTDTQYF. CDR3 in DNA: TGTGCCAGTAGTATCCGACGACTAGCGGGGGGGCTTAGCACAGATACGCAGTATTTT. The entire variable domain, with the rest obtained from reference TRBV19 and TRBJ2-3, is as follows: DGGITQSPKYLFRKEGQNVTLSCEQNLNHDAMYWYRQDPGQGLRLIYYSQIVNDFQKGDIAEGYSVSREKKESFPLTVTSAQKNPTAFYLCASSIRRLAGGLSTDTQYFGPGTRLTVL.

CDR3 protein: CASSPGTSTDTQYF. The CDR3 DNA sequence: TGTGCCAGCAGTCCGGGGACTAGCACAGATACGCAGTATTTT. This rearrangement joins TRBV2 to TRBJ2-3; TRBD2 is a possible D gene (6 bases). Trimming took off 5 bases at V and 0 bases at J, with 9 bases between the two ends. The length of the CDR3 is 14 residues. Germline CDR1 and CDR2: SNHLY and FYNNEI.

This sequence joins TRBV24-1 and TRBJ2-1; 7 bases match TRBD1. CDR1 KGHDR and CDR2 SFDVKD come from the germline V gene. This CDR3 region has 15 residues. The J segment lost 6 bases and the V segment lost 4 bases, leaving 8 bases of the junction unmatched. The CDR3 spells CATSDPRTGPNEQFF. CDR3 sequence (DNA): TGTGCCACCAGTGACCCCCGGACAGGCCCCAATGAGCAGTTCTTC.

The gene calls are TRBV4-1 and TRBJ2-1, with TRBD2 identical over 7 bases. With V trimmed by 1 base and J by 9 bases, 18 bases remained unmatched. CDR1 is MGHRA, CDR2 YSYEKL, per germline. The CDR3 has 18 amino acids. The CDR3 sequence: CASSQVGTHVTSATEQFF. Here the CDR3 DNA reads TGCGCCAGCAGCCAAGTGGGGACCCATGTTACTAGCGCGACTGAGCAGTTCTTC.

The chain uses TRBV2 and TRBJ1-1; D ambiguous. V was clipped by 4 bases and J by 0 bases, with 6 bases between them. The germline CDR1 and CDR2 sequences are SNHLY and FYNNEI. The CDR3 covers 13 residues. Here the CDR3 reads CASSAQMNTEAFF. CDR3 DNA sequence: TGTGCCAGCAGTGCACAAATGAACACTGAAGCTTTCTTT.

This clone was seen only a few times. V is TRBV2 and J is TRBJ2-3, with 8 bases fitting TRBD1. Germline V gene lookup returns CDR1 SNHLY and CDR2 FYNNEI. CDR3 length equals 15 residues. J was trimmed by 3 bases and V by 7 bases; bases with no gene match: 9. The CDR3 DNA follows: TGTGCCAGCACGGTACAGGGGGGTTGGACAGATACGCAGTATTTT. Translating it yields CASTVQGGWTDTQYF. The full variable domain, in which reference TRBV2 and TRBJ2-3 provide the parts outside the CDR3, is EPEVTQTPSHQVTQMGQEVILRCVPISNHLYFYWYRQILGQKVEFLVSFYNNEISEKSEIFDDQFSVERPDGSNFTLKIRSTKLEDSAMYFCASTVQGGWTDTQYFGPGTRLTVL.

V gene TRBV24-1 combines with J gene TRBJ2-5; possible D gene TRBD2, 7 bases. Per the germline V gene, CDR1 is KGHDR and CDR2 is SFDVKD. The germline V and J ends were trimmed by 4 bases and 9 bases, with 20 bases remaining between them. This CDR3 has 15 residues. The DNA for the CDR3 is TGTGCCACCAGTGAGAGGCGGGGGCCCCGGACGGCCCAGTACTTC. Protein sequence: CATSERRGPRTAQYF.

The CDR3 DNA reads as TGTGCCAGCAGTAAAACAGGGGTCGATGGTGAAAAACTGTTTTTT. This codes for CASSKTGVDGEKLFF. The chain links TRBV6-4 to TRBJ1-4; 7 nucleotides match TRBD1. Looked up from germline, CDR1 is MRHNA and CDR2 is SNTAGT. The CDR3 sequence is 15 residues long. Trimming removed 5 bases from V and 7 bases from J; junction bases left unmatched: 10.